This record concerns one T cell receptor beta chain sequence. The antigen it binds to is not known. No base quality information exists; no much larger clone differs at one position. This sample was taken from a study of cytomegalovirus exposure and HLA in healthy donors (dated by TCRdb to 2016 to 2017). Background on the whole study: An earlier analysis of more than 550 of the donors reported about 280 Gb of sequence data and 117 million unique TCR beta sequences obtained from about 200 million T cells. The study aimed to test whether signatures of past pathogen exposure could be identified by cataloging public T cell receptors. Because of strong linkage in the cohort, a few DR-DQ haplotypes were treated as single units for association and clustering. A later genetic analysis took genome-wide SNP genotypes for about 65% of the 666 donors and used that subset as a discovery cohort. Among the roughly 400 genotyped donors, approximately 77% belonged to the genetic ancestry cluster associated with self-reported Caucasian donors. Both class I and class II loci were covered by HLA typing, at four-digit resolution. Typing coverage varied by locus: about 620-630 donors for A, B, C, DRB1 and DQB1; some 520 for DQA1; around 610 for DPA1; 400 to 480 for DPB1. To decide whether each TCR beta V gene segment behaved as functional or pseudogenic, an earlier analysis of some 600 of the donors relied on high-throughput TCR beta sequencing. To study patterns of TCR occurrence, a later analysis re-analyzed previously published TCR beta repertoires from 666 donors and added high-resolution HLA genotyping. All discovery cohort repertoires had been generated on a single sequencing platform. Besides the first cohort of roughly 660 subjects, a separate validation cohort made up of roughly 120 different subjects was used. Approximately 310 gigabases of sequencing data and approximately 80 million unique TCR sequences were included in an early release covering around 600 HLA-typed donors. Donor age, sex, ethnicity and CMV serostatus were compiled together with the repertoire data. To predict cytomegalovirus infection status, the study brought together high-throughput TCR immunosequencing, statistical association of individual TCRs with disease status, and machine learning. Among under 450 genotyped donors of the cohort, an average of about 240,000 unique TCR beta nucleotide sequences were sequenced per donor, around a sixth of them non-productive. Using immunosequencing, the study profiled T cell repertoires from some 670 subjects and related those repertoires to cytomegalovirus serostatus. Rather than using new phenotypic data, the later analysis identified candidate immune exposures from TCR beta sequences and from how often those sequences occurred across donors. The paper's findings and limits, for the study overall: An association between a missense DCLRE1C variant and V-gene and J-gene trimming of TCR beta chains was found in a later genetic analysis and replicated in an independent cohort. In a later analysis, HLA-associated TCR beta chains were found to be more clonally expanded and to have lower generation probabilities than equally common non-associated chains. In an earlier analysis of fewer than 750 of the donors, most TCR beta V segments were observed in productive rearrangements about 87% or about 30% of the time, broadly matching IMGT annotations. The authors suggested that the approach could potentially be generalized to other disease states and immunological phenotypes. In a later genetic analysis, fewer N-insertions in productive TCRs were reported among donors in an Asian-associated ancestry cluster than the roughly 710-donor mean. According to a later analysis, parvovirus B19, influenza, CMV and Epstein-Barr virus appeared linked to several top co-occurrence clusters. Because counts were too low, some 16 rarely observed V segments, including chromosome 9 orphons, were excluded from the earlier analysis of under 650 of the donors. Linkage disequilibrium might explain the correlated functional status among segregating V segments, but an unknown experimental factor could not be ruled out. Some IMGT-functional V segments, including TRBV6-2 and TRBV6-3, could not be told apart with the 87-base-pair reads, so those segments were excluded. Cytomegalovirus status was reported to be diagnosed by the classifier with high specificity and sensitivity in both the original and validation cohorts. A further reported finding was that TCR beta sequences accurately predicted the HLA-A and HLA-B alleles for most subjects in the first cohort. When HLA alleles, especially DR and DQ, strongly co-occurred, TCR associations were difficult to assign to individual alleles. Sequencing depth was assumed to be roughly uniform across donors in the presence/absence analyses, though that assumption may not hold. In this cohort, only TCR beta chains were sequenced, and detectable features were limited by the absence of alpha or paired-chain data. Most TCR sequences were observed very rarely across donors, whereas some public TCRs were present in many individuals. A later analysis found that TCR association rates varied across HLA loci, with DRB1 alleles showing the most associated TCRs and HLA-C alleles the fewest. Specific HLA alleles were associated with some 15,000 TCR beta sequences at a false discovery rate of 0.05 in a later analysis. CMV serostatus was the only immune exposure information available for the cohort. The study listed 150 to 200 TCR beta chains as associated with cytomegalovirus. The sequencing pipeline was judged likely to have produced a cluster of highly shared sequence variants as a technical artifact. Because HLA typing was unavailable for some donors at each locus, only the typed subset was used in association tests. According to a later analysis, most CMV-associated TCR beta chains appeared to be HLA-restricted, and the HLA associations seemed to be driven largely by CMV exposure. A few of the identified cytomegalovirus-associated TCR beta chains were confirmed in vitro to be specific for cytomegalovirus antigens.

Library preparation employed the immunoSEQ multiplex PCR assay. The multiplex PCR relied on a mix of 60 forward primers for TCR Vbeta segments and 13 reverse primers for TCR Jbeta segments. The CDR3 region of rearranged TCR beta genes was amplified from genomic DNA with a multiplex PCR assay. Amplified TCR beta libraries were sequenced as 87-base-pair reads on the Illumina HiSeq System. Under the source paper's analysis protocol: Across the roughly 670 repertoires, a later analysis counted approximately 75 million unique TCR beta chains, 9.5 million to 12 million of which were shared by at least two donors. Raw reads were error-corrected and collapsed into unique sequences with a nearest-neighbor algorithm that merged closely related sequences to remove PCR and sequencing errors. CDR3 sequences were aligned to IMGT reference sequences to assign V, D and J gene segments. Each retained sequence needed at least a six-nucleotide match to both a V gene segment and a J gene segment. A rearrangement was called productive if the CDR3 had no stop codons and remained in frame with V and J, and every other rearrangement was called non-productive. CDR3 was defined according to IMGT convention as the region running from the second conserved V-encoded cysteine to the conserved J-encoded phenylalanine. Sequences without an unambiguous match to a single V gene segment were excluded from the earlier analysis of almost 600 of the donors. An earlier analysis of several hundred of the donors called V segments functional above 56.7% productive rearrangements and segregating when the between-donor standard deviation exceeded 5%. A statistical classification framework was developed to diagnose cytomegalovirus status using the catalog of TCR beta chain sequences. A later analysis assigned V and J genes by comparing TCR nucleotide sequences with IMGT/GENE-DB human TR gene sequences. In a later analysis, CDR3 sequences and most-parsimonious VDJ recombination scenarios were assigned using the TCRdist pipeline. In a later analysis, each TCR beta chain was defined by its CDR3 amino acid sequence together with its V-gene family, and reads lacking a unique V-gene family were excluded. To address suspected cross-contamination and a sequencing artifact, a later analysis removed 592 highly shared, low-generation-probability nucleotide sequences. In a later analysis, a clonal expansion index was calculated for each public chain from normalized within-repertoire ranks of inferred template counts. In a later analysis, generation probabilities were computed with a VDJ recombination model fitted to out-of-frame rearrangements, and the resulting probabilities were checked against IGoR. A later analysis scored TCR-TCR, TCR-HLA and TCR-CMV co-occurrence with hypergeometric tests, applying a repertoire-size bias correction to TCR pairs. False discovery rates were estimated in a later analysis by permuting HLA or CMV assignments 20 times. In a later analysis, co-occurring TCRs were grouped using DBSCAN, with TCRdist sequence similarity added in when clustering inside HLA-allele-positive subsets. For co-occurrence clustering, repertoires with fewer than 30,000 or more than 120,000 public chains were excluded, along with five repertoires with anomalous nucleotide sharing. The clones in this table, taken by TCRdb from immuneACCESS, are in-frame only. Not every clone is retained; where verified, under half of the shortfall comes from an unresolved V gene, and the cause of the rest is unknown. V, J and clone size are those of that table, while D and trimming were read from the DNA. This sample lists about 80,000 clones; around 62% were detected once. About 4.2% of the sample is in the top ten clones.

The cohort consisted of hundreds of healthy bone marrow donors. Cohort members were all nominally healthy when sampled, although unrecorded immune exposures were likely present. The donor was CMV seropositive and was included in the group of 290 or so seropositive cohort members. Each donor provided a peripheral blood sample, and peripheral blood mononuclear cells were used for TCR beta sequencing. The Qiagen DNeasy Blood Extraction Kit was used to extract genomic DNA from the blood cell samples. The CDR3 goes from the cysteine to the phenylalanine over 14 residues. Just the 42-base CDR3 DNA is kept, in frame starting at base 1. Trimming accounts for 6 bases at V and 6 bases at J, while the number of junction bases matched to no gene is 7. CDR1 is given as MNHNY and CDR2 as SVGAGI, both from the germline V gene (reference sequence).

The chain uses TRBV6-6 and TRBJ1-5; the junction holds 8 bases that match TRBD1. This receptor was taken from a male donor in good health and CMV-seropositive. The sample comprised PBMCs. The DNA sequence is TGTGCCAGCAGGGGGACAGGAGAAGGTCAGCCCCAGCATTTT. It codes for CASRGTGEGQPQHF.